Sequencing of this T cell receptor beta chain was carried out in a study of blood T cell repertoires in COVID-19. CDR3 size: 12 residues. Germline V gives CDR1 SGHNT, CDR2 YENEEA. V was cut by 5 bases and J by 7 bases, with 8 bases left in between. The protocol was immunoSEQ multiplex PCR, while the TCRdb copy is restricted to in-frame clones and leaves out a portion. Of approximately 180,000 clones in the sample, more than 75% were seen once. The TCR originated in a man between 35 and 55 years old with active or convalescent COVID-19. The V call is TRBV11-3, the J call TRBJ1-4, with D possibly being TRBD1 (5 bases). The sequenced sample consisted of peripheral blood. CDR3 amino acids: CASSQGVEKLFF. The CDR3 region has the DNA TGTGCCAGCAGCCAAGGGGTTGAAAAACTGTTTTTT.